This entry features one T cell receptor (beta chain) sequence. The protocol was immunoSEQ multiplex PCR, while the TCRdb copy is restricted to in-frame clones and leaves out a portion. The sample has 25,000 to 30,000 clones, approximately 90% seen once. The CDR3 sequence is 14 residues long. CDR1 and CDR2 (germline): GTSNPN, SVGIG (reference sequence). The V and J ends lost 3 bases and 3 bases respectively, with 12 bases between them. The data were obtained in a study of T cells in localized non-small cell lung cancer. The sequence derives from an older female donor with stage I lung adenocarcinoma. The rearrangement uses TRBV30 and TRBJ2-1, with D unclear. Sequencing used peripheral blood, obtained before any cancer treatment. The CDR3 nucleotides read TGTGCCTGGAGGGGCCCCCCCGGCTACAATGAGCAGTTCTTC. Translating it yields CAWRGPPGYNEQFF.